The clone carrying this T cell receptor beta chain was picked up a small number of times. This specimen comes from a study of molecular identifiers for immune sequencing clone quantification. TCRdb called the PCR reads again in MiXCR, with one record for every CDR3 protein. The sample has about 320,000 distinct CDR3 sequences; around 21% are singletons. The sample was naive CD8+ T cells from blood, with Jurkat cell RNA spiked in. The subset here: FACS-sorted CD8+CD4-CCR7+CD45RA+ naive T cells. The receptor comes from a human donor in good health. Some libraries in this study had Jurkat cell RNA spiked in.

This chain's CDR3 is CAISESVAGETQYF. The CDR3 DNA is TGTGCCATCAGTGAGTCCGTTGCGGGAGAGACCCAGTACTTC. This rearrangement joins TRBV10-3 to TRBJ2-5, with a weak D call TRBD2 (5 bases). V lost 0 bases and J 4 bases, leaving 9 bases between the germline ends. The CDR3 contains 14 residues. The germline CDR1 and CDR2 sequences are ENHRY and SYGVKD.